Listed below are T cell receptor beta chains from one sample, sequenced in a study of blood T cell repertoires in COVID-19. TCRdb keeps only in-frame clones here, not all; method: immunoSEQ multiplex PCR. The profile shows roughly 280,000 clones, approximately 86% of them singletons. Sequenced sample: peripheral blood. These TCRs come from a man younger than 40 with active or convalescent COVID-19. Both conserved end residues are part of each CDR3. Part of the rows lack a size; the others show once, few, many or a class for expanded clones.

NA	TRBJ2-7	TRBV6-5	16	CASSYSRVGTEYEQYF
NA	TRBJ2-3	TRBV5-1	15	CASSPGGRSTDTQYF
few	TRBJ2-3	TRBV5-4	15	CASRDAGGRADTQYF
NA	TRBJ2-7	TRBV4-2	15	CASSQLLLAGVEQYF
NA	TRBJ1-5	TRBV4-1	18	CASSQTGTGLYSNQPQHF
NA	TRBJ1-6	TRBV27	20	CASSLRPGTGKSSYNSPLHF
once	TRBJ2-1	TRBV30	16	CAWSAGQGISYNEQFF
NA	TRBJ2-7	TRBV30	14	CAWSDRDRGPEQYF
NA	TRBJ2-5	TRBV29-1	14	CSVWPDREEGTQYF
NA	TRBJ1-1	TRBV12-3/TRBV12-4	10	CASSYTEAFF
NA	TRBJ2-2	TRBV19	15	CASTLVETSPGELFF
once	TRBJ2-2	TRBV9	17	CASSDPVTSGGTGELFF
once	TRBJ1-1	TRBV7-9	17	CASSSNAIEGENTEAFF
NA	TRBJ2-2	TRBV6-2/TRBV6-3	12	CASSNSHGELFF
NA	TRBJ1-6	TRBV6-5	11	CASSSGTALHF
few	TRBJ2-5	TRBV27	12	CASSPVGETQYF
NA	TRBJ2-7	TRBV10-2	14	CASETGAGSYEQYF
NA	TRBJ2-7	TRBV4-1	16	CASSQHLAGGDYEQYF
NA	TRBJ1-2	TRBV3-1/TRBV3-2	14	CASSPVQGSYGYTF
many	TRBJ2-3	TRBV6-5	15	CATSPGVVGTDTQYF
NA	TRBJ2-3	TRBV20-1	15	CSASGGGAGSDTQYF
NA	TRBJ2-3	TRBV9	15	CASRLGQGASDTQYF
NA	TRBJ1-2	TRBV11-2	13	CASSLGQDYGYTF
NA	TRBJ2-3	TRBV27	15	CASTLDWTSPDTQYF
few	TRBJ2-1	TRBV24-1	13	CATSEPPGQEQFF
once	TRBJ1-1	TRBV19	14	CASRLHSEDEGAFF
NA	TRBJ1-1	TRBV10-3	13	CAISGGAWTEAFF
NA	TRBJ1-4	TRBV3-1/TRBV3-2	19	CASSARHQLQDRDSEKLFF
NA	TRBJ1-1	TRBV12-3/TRBV12-4	12	CASSLVRTEAFF
NA	TRBJ1-1	TRBV11-1	13	CASSSGLNTEAFF
NA	TRBJ2-7	TRBV4-1	16	CASSQDLEVGAYEQYF
few	TRBJ1-1	TRBV10-2	15	CASRIRTGAYAEAFF
NA	TRBJ1-5	TRBV7-8	15	CASSPRARENQPQHF
NA	TRBJ2-7	TRBV10-3	16	CAISEPGTLSSYEQYF
NA	TRBJ2-1	TRBV9	17	CASSVVSSGSSYNEQFF
NA	TRBJ1-6	TRBV2	15	CASSDSNSLNSPLHF
NA	TRBJ2-1	TRBV7-2	12	CASSFPGYEQFF
NA	TRBJ1-1	TRBV10-1	11	CASSGGTEAFF
NA	TRBJ2-3	TRBV3-1/TRBV3-2	15	CASSGNRGHSDTQYF
NA	TRBJ2-7	TRBV7-8	13	CASRRTASYEQYF
NA	TRBJ2-6	TRBV4-3	16	CASQGLGSSGANVLTF
NA	TRBJ2-7	TRBV7-6	16	CASSETPAGDDNEQYF
NA	TRBJ2-1	TRBV7-3	19	CASSPGLAGGGRGDNEQFF
NA	TRBJ2-1	TRBV7-2	15	CASSLLTGGLNEQFF
NA	TRBJ1-1	TRBV4-1	14	CASSQVEGATEAFF
NA	TRBJ1-1	TRBV11-1	14	CASSSEYLSDEAFF
NA	TRBJ2-2	TRBV20-1	13	CSASSGRTGELFF
NA	TRBJ1-5	TRBV29-1	15	CSVGDRDRGDQPQHF
NA	TRBJ1-4	TRBV9	16	CASSVGAMDPNEKLFF